These 14 T cell receptor beta chains came from one sample sequenced in a study of early T cells in non-severe SARS-CoV-2 infection. TCRdb itself ran the 5' RACE reads through MiXCR, one entry per CDR3 protein. The table has 75,000 to 100,000 distinct CDR3 sequences, around 15% seen once. The material sequenced was whole blood. These receptors were taken from an adult who was a healthcare worker with PCR-confirmed SARS-CoV-2 infection or an uninfected control (not recorded which).

This clonotype was seen ten or more times. The V gene is TRBV5-1, the J gene TRBJ2-1, with 10 nucleotides matching TRBD2. Germline V CDR1 and CDR2: SGHRS, YFSETQ. This CDR3 spans 15 amino acids. The V gene end was trimmed by 4 bases and the J gene end by 8 bases; junction bases not matched to a gene: 9. The CDR3 DNA is TGCGCCAGCAGCCGGGCTAGCGGGGGTAGGGATGAGCAGTTCTTC. It codes for CASSRASGGRDEQFF.

In its sample, this clonotype was seen a few times. The gene calls are TRBV11-2 and TRBJ2-2; D not resolved. V was cut by 6 bases and J by 3 bases, with 11 bases left in between. CDR1 is SGHAT, CDR2 FQNNGV, per germline. This CDR3 region has 14 residues. The CDR3 DNA reads TGTGCCAGCAGGGGCTATAACTACACCGGGGAGCTGTTTTTT. Its translation is CASRGYNYTGELFF.

This clonotype was detected only a few times. J is TRBJ2-2 and V is TRBV25-1, with a tentative D call TRBD1 (6 bases). CDR1 and CDR2 from the germline V gene are MGHDK and SYGVNS. CDR3 length: 14 residues. With 7 bases removed from V and 6 bases from J, the gap between germline ends came to 15 bases. CDR3 in amino acids: CASKDQGPAGELFF. DNA for the CDR3: TGTGCCAGCAAGGACCAGGGGCCGGCCGGGGAGCTGTTTTTT.

The chain recombines TRBV6-5 with TRBJ1-5; tentative D call: TRBD1 (5 bases). CDR1 is MNHEY and CDR2 is SVGAGI in the germline V gene. V lost 8 bases, J lost 2 bases, and 16 bases lay in between. This CDR3 has 15 residues. The CDR3 here is CASARSGMGNQPQHF. Here the CDR3 DNA reads TGTGCCAGCGCTCGTTCAGGGATGGGCAATCAGCCCCAGCATTTT.

This clonotype showed up just a few times. J is TRBJ1-1 and V is TRBV11-2; 7 nucleotides match TRBD1. Germline lookup yields CDR1 SGHAT and CDR2 FQNNGV. The CDR3 sequence is 15 residues long. V trimming: 2 bases; J trimming: 8 bases; junction bases outside the gene matches: 11. This CDR3 reads CASSLSTGALGEAFF. The CDR3 bases are TGTGCCAGCAGCTTAAGTACAGGGGCGCTGGGCGAAGCTTTCTTT.

This clonotype was counted a few times. The V call is TRBV5-4, the J call TRBJ2-5, with 9 bases that match TRBD2. CDR3 length equals 15 residues. Germline V gives CDR1 SGHNT, CDR2 YYREEE (reference sequence). The junction had 6 bases not matched to a gene; V was cut back by 3 bases and J by 3 bases. CDR3 protein: CASSSPLAGKETQYF. CDR3 nucleotide sequence: TGTGCCAGCAGCTCCCCGCTAGCGGGGAAAGAGACCCAGTACTTC.

This clonotype has only a few counts. J is TRBJ2-7 and V is TRBV4-2; 9 nucleotides line up with TRBD2. Germline CDR1 and CDR2: LGHNA and YNFKEQ. Germline trimming cut 1 base from V and 1 base from J; bases unmatched to any gene: 2. The CDR3 extends over 15 amino acids. The DNA for the CDR3 is TGTGCCAGCAGCCAAGGTAGCGGGGGATCCTACGAGCAGTACGTC. Protein sequence: CASSQGSGGSYEQYV.

The chain has TRBV5-1 and TRBJ1-4; weak D call: TRBD1 (5 bases). V was shortened by 3 bases and J by 8 bases, with 17 bases between the two germline ends. Per germline, CDR1 SGHRS and CDR2 YFSETQ. The CDR3 totals 15 residues. This CDR3 reads CASSSGNSGLEKLFF. CDR3 bases: TGCGCCAGCAGCTCAGGGAATTCGGGTTTGGAAAAACTGTTTTTT.

This clonotype has a count of ten or more. The chain has TRBV5-1 and TRBJ1-1; a weak D match, TRBD1 (5 bases). Trimming shortened V by 0 bases and J by 2 bases, and 11 bases separated the two germline ends. The CDR3 is made up of 15 amino acids. Germline CDR1 SGHRS, CDR2 YFSETQ. CDR3 in DNA: TGCGCCAGCAGCTTGGACACAGGCGTCAACACTGAAGCTTTCTTT. This encodes CASSLDTGVNTEAFF.

This clonotype has a handful of counts. The V and J genes are TRBV9 and TRBJ2-3; 9 bases map to TRBD2. This CDR3 contains 16 residues. Germline lookup yields CDR1 SGDLS and CDR2 YYNGEE. V dropped 3 bases and J dropped 4; count of bases not matched to a gene: 9. CDR3 in DNA: TGTGCCAGCAGCGGAGGGGATAGCGGGGGCCCAGATACGCAGTATTTT. It translates to CASSGGDSGGPDTQYF.

This clonotype turned up a few times. As the CDR3 is not closed by the conserved phenylalanine or tryptophan, this likely results from a read error. The limits of the CDR3 on the DNA are not certain, so only TCRdb's listed CDR3 is given. The CDR3 loop is CASTIRTTILKLSL. The V call is TRBV2, the J call TRBJ1-1; TRBD1 was called by the table and not checked on the DNA. Per germline, CDR1 SNHLY and CDR2 FYNNEI. The CDR3 numbers 14 amino acids, ends counted.

V is TRBV29-1 and J is TRBJ1-2, with 9 bases lining up with TRBD1. Germline V gene data show CDR1 as SQVTM and CDR2 as ANQGSEA. The CDR3 contains 13 residues. V gave up 7 bases and J gave up 4 bases; unmatched junction bases: 7. The CDR3 DNA follows: TGCAGCGCTATAACAGGGGGCGTCTATGGCTACACCTTC. It specifies CSAITGGVYGYTF. Full variable domain (rest looked up from reference TRBV29-1 and TRBJ1-2): SAVISQKPSRDICQRGTSLTIQCQVDSQVTMMFWYRQQPGQSLTLIATANQGSEATYESGFVIDKFPISRPNLTFSTLTVSNMSPEDSSIYLCSAITGGVYGYTFGSGTRLTVV.

This clonotype was detected a few times. V and J are TRBV12-5 and TRBJ1-1, with D perhaps TRBD1 (5 bases). This CDR3 is built from 14 residues. Trimming shortened V by 0 bases and J by 8 bases, and 13 bases separated the two germline ends. Germline V gene data show CDR1 as LGHNT and CDR2 as FRNRAP. DNA of the CDR3: TGTGCTAGTGGTTTGGTACCGAGGGGAGTCGAAGCTTTCTTT. As protein: CASGLVPRGVEAFF.

The chain has TRBV11-1 and TRBJ2-3; the D is unclear. The length of the CDR3 is 13 residues. V shed 5 bases and J shed 5 bases, with 11 bases lying between them. The germline V gene has CDR1 SGHAT and CDR2 FQDESV (reference sequence). CDR3 coding DNA: TGTGCCAGCAGCGTTAGAAGGGTAGATACGCAGTATTTT. This encodes CASSVRRVDTQYF.